The 22 T cell receptor beta chains presented below share a single source sample, sequenced in a study of tumor and adjacent non-tumor tissue in lung cancer. No cell sorting was done before RNA was extracted from the tissue. Three rounds of nested PCR, following a modified ARM-PCR protocol, produced the TCRbeta library. TCRdb ran MiXCR on the multiplex PCR reads and lists one entry per CDR3 protein. The table includes about 70,000 distinct CDR3 sequences, about 80% detected once. Sequenced input: lung tumor tissue. The source is a man aged 55 to 70 with non-small cell lung cancer.

Comment on this clonotype: One junction end disagrees with the germline gene, perhaps due to a read error. J is TRBJ2-7 and V is TRBV20-1; D might be TRBD2 (6 bases). CDR3 size: 14 residues. CDR1 is DFQATT, CDR2 SNEGSKA, per germline (reference sequence). The CDR3 sequence is CSARDAGNPYGQYF. CDR3 coding DNA: TGCAGTGCTAGAGACGCGGGGAACCCGTACGGGCAGTACTTC.

The chain is built from TRBV28 and TRBJ2-4; D ambiguous. The CDR3 spans 15 residues. The ends were cut back, 10 bases at V and 0 bases at J, with 16 bases in the middle. CDR1 and CDR2 (germline): MDHEN, SYDVKM. CDR3 nucleotides: TGTGCCACCGGCAGCCGGGCTGAAGCCAAAAACATTCAGTACTTC. Translating it yields CATGSRAEAKNIQYF.

The CDR3 protein is CSATGTSGGFNEQYF. For the CDR3, the DNA is TGCAGTGCTACAGGGACTAGCGGGGGATTTAACGAGCAGTACTTC. J is TRBJ2-7 and V is TRBV20-1; 14 nucleotides match TRBD2. The V segment lost 4 bases and the J segment 5 bases; nucleotides outside the gene matches: 7. The germline V gene encodes CDR1 DFQATT and CDR2 SNEGSKA (reference sequence). This CDR3 region has 15 residues.

This chain joins TRBV20-1 and TRBJ2-7; TRBD2 agrees at 8 bases. The CDR3 covers 15 residues. With V trimmed by 4 bases and J by 4 bases, 12 bases remained unmatched. The germline V gene has CDR1 DFQATT and CDR2 SNEGSKA (reference sequence). The DNA of the CDR3 is TGCAGTGCTAAGCCTCTAACGGGAGGGGGTTACGAGCAGTACTTC. Protein: CSAKPLTGGGYEQYF.

In the case of this clonotype: Relative to the germline gene, one junction end is altered; a read error may explain this. The chain joins TRBV5-1 to TRBJ2-5; D unclear. Germline assignment: CDR1 SGHRS and CDR2 YFSETQ. The CDR3 has 14 residues. Written as DNA, the CDR3 is TGCGCCAGCAACTTCGACCCACGAGGAGAGACACAGTACTTC. It encodes CASNFDPRGETQYF. The variable domain in full, completed from reference TRBV5-1 and TRBJ2-5, reads KAGVTQTPRYLIKTRGQQVTLSCSPISGHRSVSWYQQTPGQGLQFLFEYFSETQRNKGNFPGRFSGRQFSNSRSEMNVSTLELGDSALYLCASNFDPRGETQYFGPGTRLLVL.

The CDR3 DNA reads as TGCAGTGTGCAGAGAGGGACGGGGCACAGTGAAGCTTTCTTT. This codes for CSVQRGTGHSEAFF. This chain joins TRBV20-1 and TRBJ1-1; possible D gene TRBD1, 5 bases. The V end lost 7 bases, the J end lost 7 bases, and 22 bases lay between the germline ends. The CDR3 has 14 residues. The V gene's germline CDR1 is DFQATT and CDR2 SNEGSKA (reference sequence).

This clonotype has ten or more counts. The chain combines TRBV13 with TRBJ2-5; 8 bases are shared with TRBD1. The CDR3 runs to 14 residues. V was pared by 0 bases and J by 3 bases, with 0 bases of the junction left unmatched. CDR1 PRHDT and CDR2 FYEKMQ come from the germline V gene (reference sequence). CDR3 nucleotide sequence: TGTGCCAGCAGCTTAGGGGGACAGGAAGAGACCCAGTACTTC. It yields the protein CASSLGGQEETQYF.

The CDR3 DNA reads TGTGCCAGCAGCTTAAAGGCGGCGGAGACAGATACGCAGTATTTT. Amino acid sequence: CASSLKAAETDTQYF. The chain employs TRBV11-3 and TRBJ2-3; D is unresolved. With 2 bases removed from V and 3 bases from J, the gap between germline ends came to 12 bases. This CDR3 region has 15 residues. The germline V gene encodes CDR1 SGHNT and CDR2 YENEEA.

This clonotype has more than one count but fewer than ten. Germline is not matched at one junction end, which may reflect a read error. V gene TRBV29-1 combines with J gene TRBJ2-1; 8 bases line up with TRBD2. From germline, CDR1 is SQVTM and CDR2 ANQGSEA. This CDR3 spans 16 amino acids. The CDR3 protein is CSVESTLAGDHNEHFF. CDR3 nucleotides: TGCAGCGTTGAGTCCACGCTAGCGGGCGATCACAATGAGCATTTCTTC.

About this clonotype: One end of the junction fails to match germline, which may point to a read error. The chain links TRBV10-2 to TRBJ2-7; D ambiguous. Germline V CDR1 and CDR2: WSHSY, SAAADI. CDR3 length: 13 residues. The CDR3 region is CASSGGRSNEQYF. The DNA for the CDR3 is TGCGCCAGTAGTGGCGGCAGGAGCAACGAGCAGTACTTC.

On this clonotype itself: One junction end does not reproduce the germline sequence, and a read error may be involved. The chain recombines TRBV6-5 with TRBJ2-2; tentatively, D is TRBD1 or TRBD2 (6 bases each). This CDR3 is 15 amino acids long. CDR1 is MNHEY, CDR2 SVGAGI, per germline. The CDR3: CTRRRDNRNTGELFF. DNA of the CDR3: TGTACCAGGAGGCGGGACAACCGGAACACCGGGGAGCTGTTTTTT.

As concerns this clonotype: One junction end does not reproduce the germline sequence, and a read error may be involved. J is TRBJ1-5 and V is TRBV5-4; no definite D call. Germline V gives CDR1 SGHNT, CDR2 YYREEE (reference sequence). The CDR3 extends over 14 amino acids. CDR3 nucleotide sequence: TGTGCCAGCAGTTTGGGTCGGGAGAATCAGCCCCAGCATTTT. Protein sequence: CASSLGRENQPQHF.

Concerning this clonotype: The conserved phenylalanine or tryptophan normally closing the CDR3 is absent here, so this likely arose from a read error. The chain carries TRBV6-2 or TRBV6-3 and TRBJ2-7; 7 nucleotides agree with TRBD1. The CDR3 is 14 amino acids. CDR1 and CDR2 from the germline V gene are MNHEY and SVGEGT. V trimming: 10 bases; J trimming: 5 bases; junction bases outside the gene matches: 14. The CDR3 bases are TGTGCCACGGAACGGGACAGCACGACTCACGAGCAGTACTCC. Amino acid sequence: CATERDSTTHEQYS.

The V and J genes are TRBV20-1 and TRBJ2-2, with TRBD2 matching 7 bases. V trimming: 3 bases; J trimming: 6 bases; junction bases outside the gene matches: 4. CDR3 length equals 13 residues. Germline-derived CDR1 and CDR2 are DFQATT and SNEGSKA (reference sequence). CDR3 sequence: CSASGLGSGELFF. As DNA, the CDR3 is TGCAGTGCTAGTGGACTAGGATCCGGGGAGCTGTTTTTT.

At least ten counts were recorded for this clonotype. This sequence joins TRBV28 and TRBJ1-3; D is ambiguous. V was pared by 6 bases and J by 0 bases, with 12 bases between. The CDR3 spans 15 residues. Germline V gives CDR1 MDHEN, CDR2 SYDVKM. In DNA, the CDR3 is TGTGCCAGCAGAGGGAGGGTGGACTCTGGAAACACCATATATTTT. Protein product: CASRGRVDSGNTIYF.

In this sample, this clonotype turned up many times. The V call is TRBV29-1, the J call TRBJ1-2, with 10 bases matching TRBD1. The germline CDR1 and CDR2 sequences are SQVTM and ANQGSEA. V was clipped by 4 bases and J by 6 bases; unmatched bases: 2. The CDR3 runs 12 residues. The chain's CDR3 is CSVAGQGHGYTF. The DNA of the CDR3 is TGCAGCGTTGCGGGACAGGGGCATGGCTACACCTTC. The full variable domain, its missing parts supplied by reference TRBV29-1 and TRBJ1-2, is SAVISQKPSRDICQRGTSLTIQCQVDSQVTMMFWYRQQPGQSLTLIATANQGSEATYESGFVIDKFPISRPNLTFSTLTVSNMSPEDSSIYLCSVAGQGHGYTFGSGTRLTVV.

Concerning this clonotype: Compared with germline, one end of the junction differs, possibly owing to a read error. This rearrangement joins TRBV6-1 to TRBJ2-2; D is perhaps TRBD1 (6 bases). This CDR3 is 14 amino acids long. The germline gives CDR1 MNHNS, CDR2 SASEGT. CDR3: CASMQGSYTGELLF. CDR3 coding DNA: TGTGCCAGCATGCAGGGGAGCTATACCGGTGAGCTGCTTTTT.

With respect to this clonotype: A junction end diverges from the germline sequence, so it may reflect a read error. V is TRBV6-5 and J is TRBJ1-1; no clear D gene. Per germline, CDR1 MNHEY and CDR2 SVGAGI. This CDR3 has 15 residues. The CDR3 loop is CANSYSRRTGAEAFF. CDR3 nucleotide sequence: TGTGCCAACAGTTACTCCCGCAGGACTGGGGCTGAAGCTTTCTTT.

In its sample, this clonotype is medium-sized. The V call is TRBV29-1, the J call TRBJ2-7; 7 bases agree with TRBD1. With V trimmed by 7 bases and J by 0 bases, 6 bases remained unmatched. The germline V gene has CDR1 SQVTM and CDR2 ANQGSEA. The CDR3 runs to 13 residues. The chain's CDR3 is CSATGANSYEQYF. The CDR3 coding sequence is TGCAGCGCAACAGGGGCTAACTCCTACGAGCAGTACTTC.

J is TRBJ2-3 and V is TRBV6-1, with no clear D. This CDR3 has 12 residues. CDR1 and CDR2 (germline): MNHNS, SASEGT. The CDR3: CARSQYTDTQYF. For the CDR3, the DNA is TGTGCAAGGAGCCAATACACAGATACGCAGTATTTT.

On this clonotype itself: One end of the junction varies from germline; a read error may be responsible. The V call is TRBV6-1, the J call TRBJ1-2; a weak D match, TRBD1 (6 bases). The CDR3 extends over 14 amino acids. Germline V gene data show CDR1 as MNHNS and CDR2 as SASEGT. The CDR3 nucleotides are TGTGCCAGAAGTGAATTGCGGGGGCAAGGTGGCTACACTTTC. Its protein is CARSELRGQGGYTF.

A remark on this clonotype: The germline gene is not matched at one end of the junction; a read error may be the cause. The V and J genes are TRBV29-1 and TRBJ1-1, with D hard to call. The CDR3 has 12 residues. The germline V gene has CDR1 SQVTM and CDR2 ANQGSEA. CDR3 coding DNA: TGCAGCGATGTATCGGGGAACACTGAAACTTTCTTT. Residues: CSDVSGNTETFF.